A single sample gave rise to the 9 T cell receptor beta chains below, sequenced in a study of blood T cell repertoires in COVID-19. Repertoires were generated with immunoSEQ multiplex PCR, while TCRdb's copy carries only in-frame clones and drops some. The table records some 150,000 clones, 86% of them present only once. Source material: PBMCs or T cells enriched from blood (not recorded which). The receptors were gathered from a man aged 50-60 years who had recovered from COVID-19.

V usage is TRBV29-1 and J usage is TRBJ2-5, with 10 nucleotides matching TRBD2. The CDR3 totals 14 residues. Trimming cost V 5 bases and J 5 bases; bases outside gene matches: 8. Per the germline V gene, CDR1 is SQVTM and CDR2 is ANQGSEA. CDR3 region: CSVLRTSGPETQYF. The CDR3 DNA sequence: TGCAGCGTTCTCCGGACTAGCGGACCTGAGACCCAGTACTTC.

The chain has TRBV5-4 and TRBJ1-1, with D possibly TRBD1 on 5 matching bases. Germline lookup yields CDR1 SGHNT and CDR2 YYREEE (reference sequence). Trimming removed 6 bases from V and 0 bases from J, with 18 bases in between. The CDR3 loop spans 16 amino acids. The CDR3: CASTLQVTAMNTEAFF. The CDR3 coding sequence is TGTGCCAGCACCCTCCAGGTGACAGCCATGAACACTGAAGCTTTCTTT.

The chain links TRBV3-1 (or the pseudogene TRBV3-2) to TRBJ1-5; no definite D call. CDR3 length: 16 amino acids. Germline V gene data show CDR1 as LGHDT and CDR2 as YNNKEL (reference sequence). The V and J ends lost 0 bases and 0 bases respectively, with 9 bases between them. CDR3 residues: CASSQDSGRSNQPQHF. The CDR3 coding sequence is TGTGCCAGCAGCCAAGATTCAGGCCGTAGCAATCAGCCCCAGCATTTT.

The chain has TRBV9 and TRBJ1-4; 9 nucleotides match TRBD1. Germline assignment: CDR1 SGDLS and CDR2 YYNGEE. The CDR3 spans 17 residues. V shed 4 bases, J shed 7 bases, and the junction held 14 bases outside the gene matches. CDR3 bases: TGTGCCAGCAGCCACCGAAGGGGGACAGGGAAATCTGAAAAACTGTTTTTT. It codes for CASSHRRGTGKSEKLFF.

The chain has TRBV28 and TRBJ1-3, with 7 bases identical to TRBD1. The CDR3 length is 16 residues. Trimming took 5 bases from V and 0 from J; bases not matched to a gene: 7. Germline V lookup: CDR1 MDHEN, CDR2 SYDVKM. The CDR3 nucleotides are TGTGCCAGCAGTCAAGGGGGCGAGTACTCTGGAAACACCATATATTTT. Amino acids: CASSQGGEYSGNTIYF.

V gene TRBV28 combines with J gene TRBJ1-4; no firm D call. The germline CDR1 and CDR2 sequences are MDHEN and SYDVKM. CDR3 length: 15 residues. The germline V and J ends were trimmed by 5 bases and 1 base, with 11 bases remaining between them. For the CDR3, the DNA is TGTGCCAGCAGTGAAAGATCGGGAACTAATGAAAAACTGTTTTTT. Translating gives CASSERSGTNEKLFF.

The V call is TRBV5-1, the J call TRBJ1-3; D gene ambiguous. This CDR3 is 16 amino acids long. Trimming stripped 4 bases from V and 0 bases from J, with 14 bases between. The germline V gene has CDR1 SGHRS and CDR2 YFSETQ. CDR3: CASSRDIPSSGNTIYF. The CDR3 DNA is TGCGCCAGCAGCCGTGACATCCCCAGCTCTGGAAACACCATATATTTT.

The CDR3 region is CAVRLAGGPNEQFF. The CDR3 DNA reads as TGTGCCGTCCGACTAGCGGGAGGGCCCAACGAGCAGTTCTTC. This chain links TRBV28 with TRBJ2-1; 14 bases align to TRBD2. Germline CDR1 MDHEN, CDR2 SYDVKM. The CDR3 length is 14 residues. V lost 11 bases and J lost 10; bases outside the gene matches: 10.

The genes are TRBV18 and TRBJ2-2; D perhaps matches TRBD2 (6 bases). Germline V gene lookup returns CDR1 KGHSH and CDR2 LQKENI. Trimming removed 5 bases from V and 3 bases from J, with 10 bases in between. There are 14 residues in the CDR3. CDR3 sequence: CASSGGLDTGELFF. The CDR3 nucleotides are TGTGCCAGCTCAGGGGGACTGGACACCGGGGAGCTGTTTTTT.